Below are 16 T cell receptor beta chains sequenced from a single sample in a study of vaccination effects on CD4 cells after COVID-19. Using viral peptide pools, the ViraFEST assay grew out antigen-specific CD4+ T cells prior to sequencing. Subsequent to a culture period of nine to ten days, CD4+ T cells were isolated. Participants got two doses of BNT162b2 or mRNA-1273 vaccine. Their antigens are not known. Data came from immunoSEQ multiplex PCR; TCRdb stores just in-frame clones and leaves some out. In the table there are about 72,000 clones, approximately 81% of which are singletons. Sequences were derived from CD4+ T cells from PBMCs cultured with HCoV-229E spike peptides, sampled after COVID-19 vaccination. These receptors were taken from a human donor who received a COVID-19 vaccine.

The V call is TRBV6-6, the J call TRBJ2-1; TRBD2 aligns across 9 bases. This CDR3 has 14 residues. The V gene's germline CDR1 is MNHNY and CDR2 SVGAGI (reference sequence). Trimming cost V 5 bases and J 9 bases; bases outside gene matches: 8. CDR3: CASSSAGGPGEQFF. The CDR3 DNA is TGTGCCAGCAGTAGTGCGGGGGGGCCGGGTGAGCAGTTCTTC.

This clone turned up a few times. The chain has TRBV7-9 and TRBJ1-5, with unresolved D. Germline V gene lookup returns CDR1 SEHNR and CDR2 FQNEAQ (reference sequence). The length of the CDR3 is 13 residues. V shed 5 bases and J shed 6 bases, with 11 bases lying between them. CDR3 DNA sequence: TGTGCCAGCAGCCCGATTTTGGGTCAGCCCCAGCATTTT. Protein sequence: CASSPILGQPQHF.

The rearrangement uses TRBV2 and TRBJ2-4; perhaps TRBD1 as D (6 bases). Between the trimmed V and J ends, which lost 4 bases and 7 bases, there was a span of 14 bases. This CDR3 has 14 amino acids. The V gene's germline CDR1 is SNHLY and CDR2 FYNNEI. CDR3 coding DNA: TGTGCCAGCAGTGTACAGGGTCTCCGTAACATTCAGTACTTC. It codes for CASSVQGLRNIQYF.

V gene TRBV2 combines with J gene TRBJ1-4; D possibly corresponds to TRBD1 (5 bases). CDR3 size: 13 residues. The V end was cut by 11 bases, the J end by 5 bases, with 15 bases between. The germline gives CDR1 SNHLY, CDR2 FYNNEI. The CDR3 bases are TGTGCCTCCCAGAACGGGGGGAATGAAAAACTGTTTTTT. Its protein product is CASQNGGNEKLFF.

The V and J genes are TRBV5-1 and TRBJ1-2, with D uncertain. In germline, CDR1 is SGHRS, CDR2 YFSETQ. The CDR3 is 17 residues long. V was cut by 0 bases and J by 4 bases, with 19 bases left in between. CDR3 protein: CASSLAPLAPGSYGYTF. CDR3 sequence (DNA): TGCGCCAGCAGCTTGGCCCCCTTGGCACCAGGCAGCTATGGCTACACCTTC.

This chain uses TRBV30 with TRBJ2-1, with TRBD1 matching 8 bases. V was clipped by 3 bases and J by 7 bases; unmatched bases: 5. The CDR3 consists of 13 residues. The germline V gene has CDR1 GTSNPN and CDR2 SVGIG (reference sequence). The CDR3 loop reads CAWRAGGRNEQFF. Written as DNA, the CDR3 is TGTGCCTGGAGGGCAGGGGGCCGGAATGAGCAGTTCTTC.

This clone showed up just a few times. V and J are TRBV6-2 or TRBV6-3 and TRBJ1-2; 8 bases agree with TRBD1. The CDR3 contains 15 residues. V gave up 2 bases and J gave up 4 bases; unmatched junction bases: 6. CDR1 is MNHEY and CDR2 is SVGEGT in the germline V gene. The CDR3 reads CASSYGQGPTYGYTF. The DNA of the CDR3 is TGTGCCAGCAGTTACGGACAGGGACCGACCTATGGCTACACCTTC.

This chain links TRBV27 with TRBJ1-4; 10 nucleotides align to TRBD1. The trim removed 4 bases at V and 8 bases at J, leaving 4 bases unmatched. Germline lookup yields CDR1 MNHEY and CDR2 SMNVEV (reference sequence). This CDR3 has 14 residues. The CDR3 sequence: CASSYDRGREKLFF. In DNA form, the CDR3 reads TGTGCCAGCAGTTATGACAGGGGGCGAGAAAAACTGTTTTTT.

The genes are TRBV28 and TRBJ2-7; possible D gene TRBD1, 6 bases. The V gene lost 6 bases and the J gene lost 3 bases, with 15 bases spanning the gap. CDR3 length: 14 amino acids. CDR1 and CDR2 from the germline V gene are MDHEN and SYDVKM. CDR3 protein: CASRLSGDNYEQYV. The CDR3 DNA follows: TGTGCCAGCAGGCTTTCCGGGGACAACTACGAGCAGTACGTC.

V and J are TRBV29-1 and TRBJ1-2; 7 bases match TRBD1. CDR1 and CDR2 (germline): SQVTM, ANQGSEA. V was pared by 7 bases and J by 4 bases, with 12 bases of the junction left unmatched. This CDR3 is built from 14 residues. This CDR3 is CSAGRDSSFYGYTF. DNA for the CDR3: TGCAGCGCCGGCCGGGACAGCAGTTTCTATGGCTACACCTTC.

V and J are TRBV5-1 and TRBJ1-2; D remains unclear. Trimming took 5 bases from V and 0 from J, leaving 8 bases between them. This CDR3 has 13 residues. CDR1 is SGHRS and CDR2 is YFSETQ in the germline V gene. The CDR3 protein is CASSSTTNYGYTF. DNA of the CDR3: TGCGCCAGCAGTTCCACCACTAACTATGGCTACACCTTC.

CDR3 coding DNA: TGTGCCAGCAGTTGGTCGACGGGTGTTGGACTGTTTTTT. This translates into CASSWSTGVGLFF. The rearrangement uses TRBV6-5 and TRBJ1-4; D is ambiguous. Germline V gene lookup returns CDR1 MNHEY and CDR2 SVGAGI. V was pared by 4 bases and J by 13 bases, with 16 bases between. This CDR3 comprises 13 residues.

The J gene is TRBJ2-1, the V gene TRBV6-5; D possibly corresponds to TRBD2 (6 bases). The CDR3 runs to 14 residues. V was shortened by 8 bases and J by 5 bases, with 16 bases between the two germline ends. Germline V gene data show CDR1 as MNHEY and CDR2 as SVGAGI. In DNA form, the CDR3 reads TGTGCCAGCCACCGGGACTCCCAGGACAATGAGCAGTTCTTC. Translating it yields CASHRDSQDNEQFF.

The chain links TRBV4-1 to TRBJ2-5; the D gene is possibly TRBD2 (5 bases). The CDR3 runs 15 residues. Trimming took 4 bases from V and 2 from J, leaving 14 bases between them. Per germline, CDR1 MGHRA and CDR2 YSYEKL. DNA for the CDR3: TGCGCCAGCAGCCGAGGGAATCTTCAACAAGAGACCCAGTACTTC. This sequence encodes CASSRGNLQQETQYF.

V usage is TRBV6-5 and J usage is TRBJ1-5; 8 positions agree with TRBD1. Germline trimming cut 8 bases from V and 7 bases from J; bases unmatched to any gene: 7. This CDR3 is 13 amino acids long. Germline CDR1 MNHEY, CDR2 SVGAGI. CDR3 coding DNA: TGTGCCAGCTCAGCAGGGGGCGTGCAGCCCCAGCATTTT. It yields the protein CASSAGGVQPQHF.

This clone was found a few times. The V call is TRBV19, the J call TRBJ1-2, with a weak D call TRBD1 (5 bases). With 6 bases removed from V and 6 bases from J, the gap between germline ends came to 17 bases. Germline V gives CDR1 LNHDA, CDR2 SQIVND (reference sequence). CDR3 length equals 14 residues. CDR3 in amino acids: CASRTRPGRHGYTF. Written as DNA, the CDR3 is TGTGCCAGTAGAACCCGGCCGGGGCGTCATGGCTACACCTTC.